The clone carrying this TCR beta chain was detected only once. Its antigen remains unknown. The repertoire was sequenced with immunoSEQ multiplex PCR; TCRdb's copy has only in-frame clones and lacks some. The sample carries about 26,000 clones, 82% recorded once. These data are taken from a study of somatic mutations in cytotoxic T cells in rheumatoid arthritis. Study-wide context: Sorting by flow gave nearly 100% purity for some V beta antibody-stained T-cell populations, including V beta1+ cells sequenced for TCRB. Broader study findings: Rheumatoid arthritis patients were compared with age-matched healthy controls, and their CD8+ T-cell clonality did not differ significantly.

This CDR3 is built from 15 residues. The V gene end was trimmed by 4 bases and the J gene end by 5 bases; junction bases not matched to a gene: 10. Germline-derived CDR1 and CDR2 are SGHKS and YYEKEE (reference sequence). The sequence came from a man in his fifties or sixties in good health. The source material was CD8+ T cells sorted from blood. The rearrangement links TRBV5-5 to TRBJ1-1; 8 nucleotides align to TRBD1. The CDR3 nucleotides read TGTGCCAGCAGCCCCGGACAGGGTCGAGGAACTGAAGCTTTCTTT. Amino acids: CASSPGQGRGTEAFF.